This record covers a single T cell receptor beta chain. These data belong to a study of blood T cell repertoires in COVID-19. Patients from Seattle were sampled longitudinally, starting during active infection. Clones were read by immunoSEQ multiplex PCR, and TCRdb kept only the in-frame ones, dropping some. The sample has hundreds of thousands of clones, 75% to 85% seen once. The sequence came from a man aged 50-59 years with COVID-19, enrolled during active disease. Sequencing was done on a sample of peripheral blood.

The chain's CDR3 is CASSYAMNTEAFF. The CDR3 nucleotides are TGTGCCAGCAGTTACGCGATGAACACTGAAGCTTTCTTT. This chain uses TRBV27 with TRBJ1-1; no clear D. Germline V gives CDR1 MNHEY, CDR2 SMNVEV (reference sequence). There are 13 residues in the CDR3. Trimming took 4 bases from V and 0 from J, leaving 6 bases between them.